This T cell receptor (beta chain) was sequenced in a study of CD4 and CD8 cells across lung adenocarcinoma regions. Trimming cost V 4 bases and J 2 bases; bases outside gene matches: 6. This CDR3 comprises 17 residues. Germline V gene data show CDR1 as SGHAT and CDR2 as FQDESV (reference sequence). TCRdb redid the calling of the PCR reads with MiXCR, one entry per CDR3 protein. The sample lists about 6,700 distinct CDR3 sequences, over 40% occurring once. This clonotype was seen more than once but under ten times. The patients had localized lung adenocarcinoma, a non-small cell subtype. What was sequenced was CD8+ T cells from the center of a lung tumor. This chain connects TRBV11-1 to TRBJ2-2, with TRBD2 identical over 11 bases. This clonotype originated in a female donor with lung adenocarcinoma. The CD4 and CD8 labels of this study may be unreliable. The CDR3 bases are TGTGCCAGCAGCTCACCGGGGACTAGCGGTAACACCGGGGAGCTGTTTTTT. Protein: CASSSPGTSGNTGELFF.